A selection of T cell receptor beta chains follows, all from one sample in a study of cytomegalovirus exposure and HLA in healthy donors. Assay: immunoSEQ multiplex PCR; the TCRdb copy retains only in-frame clones and omits some. This sample has approximately 160,000 clones, with about 90% found just once. Material: PBMCs. The origin of the receptors is a young woman in good health and CMV-seropositive. The CDR3 runs from the conserved cysteine through the conserved F or W. D genes are given only for firm matches. Size is omitted from some rows. Given values are once, few, many or a class for expanded clones.

j_call	d_call	clone_size	v_call	cdr3_nt	cdr3_aa
TRBJ1-4	TRBD1	.	TRBV7-9	TGTGCCAGCAGCTTAGGGGACAGCCGGAATGAAAAACTGTTTTTT	CASSLGDSRNEKLFF
TRBJ2-3	TRBD2	.	TRBV5-1	TGCGCCAGCAGCCACTTAGCGGGGGGAACAGATACGCAGTATTTT	CASSHLAGGTDTQYF
TRBJ2-7	TRBD2	.	TRBV19	TGTGCCAGTAAAGGGGACTATTCCTACGAGCAGTACTTC	CASKGDYSYEQYF
TRBJ2-2	.	.	TRBV30	TGTGCCTGGAGTAAAGGGGCCGGGGAGCTGTTTTTT	CAWSKGAGELFF
TRBJ2-2	TRBD2	once	TRBV6-4	TGTGCCAGCAGTGACTCGGCTAGCGGGAACACCGGGGAGCTGTTTTTT	CASSDSASGNTGELFF
TRBJ1-2	.	.	TRBV1	TGCACCAGCAGGAGCGAAAGTTTTGCGAAGACCTATGGCTACACCTTC	CTSRSESFAKTYGYTF
TRBJ2-1	TRBD2	.	TRBV5-1	TGCGCCAGCAGCTTGCCGCGCGGGAGTGGGAATGAGCAGTTCTTC	CASSLPRGSGNEQFF
TRBJ1-1	TRBD1	.	TRBV6-5	TGTGCCAGCAGTACGACAGGGGGCGTCACTGAAGCTTTCTTT	CASSTTGGVTEAFF
TRBJ2-1	.	.	TRBV7-3	TGTGCCAGCAGCTTAGCGTACTCCTACAATGAGCAGTTCTTC	CASSLAYSYNEQFF
TRBJ2-7	TRBD2	.	TRBV7-9	TGTGCCAGCAGCTTAGACCTAGCGGGAGCGAATGAGCAGTACTTC	CASSLDLAGANEQYF
TRBJ2-1	.	once	TRBV7-6	TGTGCCAGCAGCCTCAGCGGAAACTCCTACAATGAGCAGTTCTTC	CASSLSGNSYNEQFF
TRBJ1-2	TRBD1	.	TRBV7-9	TGTGCCAGCAGCTCGACAGGGTTCGGCTACACCTTC	CASSSTGFGYTF
TRBJ2-1	TRBD2	few	TRBV15	TGTGCCACCAGCCCTAAGCGGGAGCGGGGTGATGAGCAGTTCTTC	CATSPKRERGDEQFF
TRBJ1-1	.	.	TRBV15	TGTGCCACCAGCAGAGATCCGAGCGCCGAAGCTTTCTTT	CATSRDPSAEAFF
TRBJ1-2	.	.	TRBV7-9	TGTGCCAGCAGCTTAGGAGCGGGAGTCTATGGCTACACCTTC	CASSLGAGVYGYTF
TRBJ2-1	.	.	TRBV10-3	TGTGCCATCAGCTTTAGCGGACGGGGAGATGAGCAGTTCTTC	CAISFSGRGDEQFF
TRBJ2-3	TRBD2	.	TRBV4-1	TGCGCCAGCAGCCAAGGAACGGGACTACCTACAGATACGCAGTATTTT	CASSQGTGLPTDTQYF
TRBJ2-7	TRBD2	few	TRBV5-1	TGCGCCAGCAGCTTGGCCCCAGCGGGAGCCTACGAGCAGTACTTC	CASSLAPAGAYEQYF
TRBJ2-2	TRBD1	.	TRBV14	TGTGCCAGCAGCCCACAGGGGCTGAACACCGGGGAGCTGTTTTTT	CASSPQGLNTGELFF
TRBJ2-7	TRBD1	.	TRBV5-1	TGCGCCAGCAGCCGCAAACCGGGACAGGGCCTTAACGAGCAGTACTTC	CASSRKPGQGLNEQYF
TRBJ1-1	TRBD1	.	TRBV13	TGTGCCAGCAGACCCCGGACAGGGGGCACTGAAGCTTTCTTT	CASRPRTGGTEAFF
TRBJ1-2	.	.	TRBV6-1	TGTGCCAGCAACGAGAAGCCCTATGGCTACACCTTC	CASNEKPYGYTF
TRBJ2-2	.	.	TRBV5-1	TGCGCCAGCAGCTTCTTTAACAGGGATGGCGGGGAGCTGTTTTTT	CASSFFNRDGGELFF
TRBJ2-3	.	.	TRBV7-2	TGTGCCAGCAGCTTAGTTTCAGACTTCGGGGATACGCAGTATTTT	CASSLVSDFGDTQYF
TRBJ2-5	TRBD2	.	TRBV5-1	TGCGCCAGCAGCGTGGGGTCTACTAGCGGAGAAGAGACCCAGTACTTC	CASSVGSTSGEETQYF